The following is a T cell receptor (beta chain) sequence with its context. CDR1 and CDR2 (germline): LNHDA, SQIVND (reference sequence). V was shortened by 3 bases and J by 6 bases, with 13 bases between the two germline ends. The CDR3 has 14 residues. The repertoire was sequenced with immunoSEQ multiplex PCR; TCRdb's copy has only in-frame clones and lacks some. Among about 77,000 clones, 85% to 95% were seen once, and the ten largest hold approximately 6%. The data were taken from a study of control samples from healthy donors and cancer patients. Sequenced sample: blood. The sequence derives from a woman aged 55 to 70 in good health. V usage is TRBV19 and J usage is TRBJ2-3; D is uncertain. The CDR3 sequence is CASSIPPNTDTQYF. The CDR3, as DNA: TGTGCCAGTAGTATCCCCCCGAATACGGATACGCAGTATTTT. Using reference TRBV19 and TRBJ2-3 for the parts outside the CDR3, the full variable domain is DGGITQSPKYLFRKEGQNVTLSCEQNLNHDAMYWYRQDPGQGLRLIYYSQIVNDFQKGDIAEGYSVSREKKESFPLTVTSAQKNPTAFYLCASSIPPNTDTQYFGPGTRLTVL.